The clone carrying this TCR beta chain has a handful of counts. Repertoires were generated with immunoSEQ multiplex PCR, while TCRdb's copy carries only in-frame clones and drops some. Of 95,000 to 150,000 clones listed, around 90% were seen once; the top ten hold 0.88%. The source of the sample is a study of blood T cell repertoires in COVID-19. CDR1 is MDHEN, CDR2 SYDVKM, per germline. V dropped 7 bases and J dropped 3 bases, with 10 bases sitting between them. The length of the CDR3 is 13 residues. The sequenced sample was peripheral blood. This sequence originates from a woman in her forties or fifties with active or convalescent COVID-19. This rearrangement joins TRBV28 to TRBJ1-5, with D unresolved. Here the CDR3 DNA reads TGTGCCAGCACCGTACACTACAATCAGCCCCAGCATTTT. The encoded protein is CASTVHYNQPQHF.